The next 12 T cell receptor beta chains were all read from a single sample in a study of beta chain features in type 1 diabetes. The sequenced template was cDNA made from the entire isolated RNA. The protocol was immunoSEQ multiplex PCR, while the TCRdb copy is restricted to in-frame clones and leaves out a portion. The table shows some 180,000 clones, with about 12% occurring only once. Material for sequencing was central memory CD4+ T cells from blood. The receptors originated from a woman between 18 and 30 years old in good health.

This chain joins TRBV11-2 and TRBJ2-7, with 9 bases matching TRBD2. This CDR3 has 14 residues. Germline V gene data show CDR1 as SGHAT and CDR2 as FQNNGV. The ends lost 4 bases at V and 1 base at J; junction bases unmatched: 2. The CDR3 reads CASSSTSGSYEQYF. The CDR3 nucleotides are TGTGCCAGCAGCTCGACTAGCGGATCCTACGAGCAGTACTTC. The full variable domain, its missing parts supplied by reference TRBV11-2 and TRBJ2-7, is EAGVAQSPRYKIIEKRQSVAFWCNPISGHATLYWYQQILGQGPKLLIQFQNNGVVDDSQLPKDRFSAERLKGVDSTLKIQPAKLEDSAVYLCASSSTSGSYEQYFGPGTRLTVT.

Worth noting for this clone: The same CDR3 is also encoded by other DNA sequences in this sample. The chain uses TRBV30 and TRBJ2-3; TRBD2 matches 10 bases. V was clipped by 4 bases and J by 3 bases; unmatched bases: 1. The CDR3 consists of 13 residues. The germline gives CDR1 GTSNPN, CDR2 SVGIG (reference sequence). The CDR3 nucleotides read TGTGCCTGGACTAGCGGGAGAACAGATACGCAGTATTTT. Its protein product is CAWTSGRTDTQYF.

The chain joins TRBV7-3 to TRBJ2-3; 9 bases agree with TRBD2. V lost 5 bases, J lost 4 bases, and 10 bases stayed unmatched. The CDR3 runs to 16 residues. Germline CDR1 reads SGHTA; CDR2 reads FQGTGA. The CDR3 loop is CASSPNGLAQADTQYF. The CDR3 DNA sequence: TGTGCCAGCAGCCCGAATGGACTAGCGCAGGCAGATACGCAGTATTTT. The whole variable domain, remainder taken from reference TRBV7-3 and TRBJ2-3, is GAGVSQTPSNKVTEKGKYVELRCDPISGHTALYWYRQSLGQGPEFLIYFQGTGAADDSGLPNDRFFAVRPEGSVSTLKIQRTERGDSAVYLCASSPNGLAQADTQYFGPGTRLTVL.

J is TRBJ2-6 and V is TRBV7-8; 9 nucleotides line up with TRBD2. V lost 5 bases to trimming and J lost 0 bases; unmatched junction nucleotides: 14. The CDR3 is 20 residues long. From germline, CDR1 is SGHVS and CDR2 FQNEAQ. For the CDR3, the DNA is TGTGCCAGCAGCCAAGAAATATTGCTAGCGGGGTTCTCTGGGGCCAACGTCCTGACTTTC. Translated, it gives CASSQEILLAGFSGANVLTF. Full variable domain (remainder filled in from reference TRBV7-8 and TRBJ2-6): GAGVSQSPRYKVAKRGQDVALRCDPISGHVSLFWYQQALGQGPEFLTYFQNEAQLDKSGLPSDRFFAERPEGSVSTLKIQRTQQEDSAVYLCASSQEILLAGFSGANVLTFGAGSRLTVL.

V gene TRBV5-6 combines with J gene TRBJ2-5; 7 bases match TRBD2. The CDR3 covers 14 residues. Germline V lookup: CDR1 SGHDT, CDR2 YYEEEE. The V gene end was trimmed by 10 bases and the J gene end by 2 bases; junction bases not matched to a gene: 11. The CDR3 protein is CAGNIAGRQETQYF. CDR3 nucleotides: TGTGCCGGAAATATAGCGGGTCGGCAAGAGACCCAGTACTTC.

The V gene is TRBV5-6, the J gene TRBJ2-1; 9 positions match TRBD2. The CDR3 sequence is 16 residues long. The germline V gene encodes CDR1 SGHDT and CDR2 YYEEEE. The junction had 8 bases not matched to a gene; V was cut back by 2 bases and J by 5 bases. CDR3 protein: CASSFARLAGHNEQFF. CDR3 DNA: TGTGCCAGCAGCTTTGCTCGTCTAGCGGGGCACAATGAGCAGTTCTTC.

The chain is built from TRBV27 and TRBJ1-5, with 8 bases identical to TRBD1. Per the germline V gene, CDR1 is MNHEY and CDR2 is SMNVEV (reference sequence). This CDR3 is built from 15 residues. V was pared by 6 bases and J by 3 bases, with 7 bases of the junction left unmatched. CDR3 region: CASRLRTGTNQPQHF. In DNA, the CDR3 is TGTGCCAGCAGGCTACGGACAGGGACCAATCAGCCCCAGCATTTT.

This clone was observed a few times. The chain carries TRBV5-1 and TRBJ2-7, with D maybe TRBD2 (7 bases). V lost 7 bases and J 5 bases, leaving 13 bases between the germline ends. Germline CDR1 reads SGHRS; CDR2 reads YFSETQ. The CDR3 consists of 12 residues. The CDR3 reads CASVGGGDEQYF. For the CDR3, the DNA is TGCGCCAGCGTTGGGGGGGGCGACGAGCAGTACTTC.

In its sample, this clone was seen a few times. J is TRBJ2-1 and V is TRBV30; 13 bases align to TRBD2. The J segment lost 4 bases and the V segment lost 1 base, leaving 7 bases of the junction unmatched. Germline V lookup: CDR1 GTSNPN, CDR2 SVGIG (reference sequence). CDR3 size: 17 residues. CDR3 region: CAWSAGLLAGGYNEQFF. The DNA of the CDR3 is TGTGCCTGGAGTGCAGGCCTACTAGCGGGAGGGTACAATGAGCAGTTCTTC.

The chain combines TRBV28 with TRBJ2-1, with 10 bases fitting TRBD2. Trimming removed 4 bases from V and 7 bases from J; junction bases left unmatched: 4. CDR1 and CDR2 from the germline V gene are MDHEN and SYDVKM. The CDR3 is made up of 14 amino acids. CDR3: CASSSGLARNEQFF. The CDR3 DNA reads TGTGCCAGCAGTTCGGGACTAGCGCGTAATGAGCAGTTCTTC. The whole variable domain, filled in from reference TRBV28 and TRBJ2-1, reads DVKVTQSSRYLVKRTGEKVFLECVQDMDHENMFWYRQDPGLGLRLIYFSYDVKMKEKGDIPEGYSVSREKKERFSLILESASTNQTSMYLCASSSGLARNEQFFGPGTRLTVL.

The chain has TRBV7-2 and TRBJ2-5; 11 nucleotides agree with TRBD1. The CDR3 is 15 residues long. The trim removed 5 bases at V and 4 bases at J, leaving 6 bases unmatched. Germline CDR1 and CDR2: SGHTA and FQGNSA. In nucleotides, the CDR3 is TGTGCCAGCAGCAGGACAGGGGGCGGGGGAGAGACCCAGTACTTC. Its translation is CASSRTGGGGETQYF.

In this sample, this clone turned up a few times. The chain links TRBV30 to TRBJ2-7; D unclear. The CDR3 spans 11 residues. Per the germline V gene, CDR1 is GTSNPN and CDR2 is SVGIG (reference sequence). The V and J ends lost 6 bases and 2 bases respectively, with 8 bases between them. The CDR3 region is CACRTTYEQYF. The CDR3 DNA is TGTGCCTGCCGTACTACCTACGAGCAGTACTTC.